These 11 T cell receptor beta chains came from one sample sequenced in a study of cytomegalovirus exposure and HLA in healthy donors. PCR used 60 Vbeta primers and 13 Jbeta primers. Method: immunoSEQ multiplex PCR; TCRdb's copy keeps in-frame clones and lacks some. The sample yields approximately 150,000 clones, 65% to 70% seen once. The material sequenced was PBMCs. The receptors derive from a man under 40 in good health and CMV-seropositive.

This rearrangement joins TRBV19 to TRBJ2-7, with TRBD2 matching 10 bases. The V segment lost 3 bases and the J segment 4 bases; nucleotides outside the gene matches: 6. Germline values: CDR1 LNHDA, CDR2 SQIVND (reference sequence). CDR3 size: 15 residues. The CDR3 loop is CASSIGVAGGYEQYF. CDR3 DNA: TGTGCCAGTAGTATCGGAGTAGCGGGGGGATACGAGCAGTACTTC.

The chain uses TRBV7-2 and TRBJ1-4; D is perhaps TRBD1 (5 bases). The germline V gene encodes CDR1 SGHTA and CDR2 FQGNSA. This CDR3 region has 15 residues. The ends were cut back, 3 bases at V and 8 bases at J, with 16 bases in the middle. CDR3 sequence reads: CASSLEGPISEKLFF. CDR3 nucleotide sequence: TGTGCCAGCAGCTTGGAGGGACCCATTTCGGAAAAACTGTTTTTT.

The chain carries TRBV6-1 and TRBJ2-7, with D perhaps matching TRBD2 (6 bases). The germline V gene encodes CDR1 MNHNS and CDR2 SASEGT. The CDR3 consists of 14 residues. The V end lost 7 bases, the J end lost 1 base, and 14 bases lay between the germline ends. CDR3 region: CASTPWGVSYEQYF. In nucleotides, the CDR3 is TGTGCCAGCACCCCATGGGGGGTTTCCTACGAGCAGTACTTC.

This clone has more than one count but fewer than ten. The chain links TRBV10-3 to TRBJ1-5, with D perhaps TRBD1 (6 bases). CDR3 length: 12 residues. From germline, CDR1 is ENHRY and CDR2 SYGVKD. Trimming left V 9 bases short and J 4 bases short, with 10 bases between. CDR3 nucleotide sequence: TGTGCCATTGGACAGAGTAATCAGCCCCAGCATTTT. Translating it yields CAIGQSNQPQHF.

This clone was seen just once. The chain joins TRBV7-7 to TRBJ2-5; 10 nucleotides line up with TRBD2. The CDR3 covers 16 residues. Germline-derived CDR1 and CDR2 are SSHAT and FNYEAQ (reference sequence). With V trimmed by 2 bases and J by 5 bases, 8 bases remained unmatched. The CDR3 DNA sequence: TGTGCCAGCAGCTTACTGTCTAGCGGGAGTCTTGAGACCCAGTACTTC. Translated, it gives CASSLLSSGSLETQYF.

This chain joins TRBV2 and TRBJ1-1, with TRBD1 matching over 7 bases. This CDR3 has 14 amino acids. Germline V gene data show CDR1 as SNHLY and CDR2 as FYNNEI. V lost 8 bases to trimming and J lost 5 bases; unmatched junction nucleotides: 11. The CDR3 coding sequence is TGTGCCAGCCGTAAGACAGGGCTATGGACTGAAGCTTTCTTT. As protein: CASRKTGLWTEAFF.

In this sample, this clone turned up once. CDR3 coding DNA: TGCGCCAGCAGCTTGGAGCCAGGGGAGAACCAAGAGACCCAGTACTTC. The encoded protein is CASSLEPGENQETQYF. The chain carries TRBV5-1 and TRBJ2-5; D might be TRBD1 (6 bases). The ends were cut back, 0 bases at V and 0 bases at J, with 12 bases in the middle. Germline assignment: CDR1 SGHRS and CDR2 YFSETQ. The CDR3 has 16 residues.

The chain's CDR3 is CASSFRLVREQFF. In DNA form, the CDR3 reads TGTGCCAGCAGTTTCAGACTAGTTCGTGAGCAGTTCTTC. V usage is TRBV28 and J usage is TRBJ2-1; D perhaps matches TRBD2 (6 bases). CDR3 length: 13 residues. Germline values: CDR1 MDHEN, CDR2 SYDVKM. Trimming stripped 3 bases from V and 9 bases from J, with 12 bases between.

This chain joins TRBV6-4 and TRBJ2-2; the D gene is possibly TRBD2 (5 bases). V was shortened by 0 bases and J by 0 bases, with 5 bases between the two germline ends. Germline lookup yields CDR1 MRHNA and CDR2 SNTAGT. The CDR3 runs to 15 residues. CDR3 sequence reads: CASSDSGTNTGELFF. CDR3 nucleotides: TGTGCCAGCAGTGACTCCGGGACGAACACCGGGGAGCTGTTTTTT.

V is TRBV19 and J is TRBJ2-1; 7 bases are a match to TRBD2. The CDR3 runs 12 residues. V was pared by 8 bases and J by 5 bases, with 3 bases of the junction left unmatched. Per germline, CDR1 LNHDA and CDR2 SQIVND (reference sequence). This chain's CDR3 is CASGDYNNEQFF. In DNA, the CDR3 is TGTGCCAGTGGGGACTATAACAATGAGCAGTTCTTC.

The chain uses TRBV19 and TRBJ1-4; the match to TRBD1 covers 10 bases. V trimming: 7 bases; J trimming: 5 bases; junction bases outside the gene matches: 4. This CDR3 is 14 amino acids long. CDR1 is LNHDA and CDR2 is SQIVND in the germline V gene (reference sequence). CDR3: CASNADRGNEKLFF. The CDR3 DNA follows: TGTGCCAGTAACGCGGACAGGGGGAATGAAAAACTGTTTTTT.